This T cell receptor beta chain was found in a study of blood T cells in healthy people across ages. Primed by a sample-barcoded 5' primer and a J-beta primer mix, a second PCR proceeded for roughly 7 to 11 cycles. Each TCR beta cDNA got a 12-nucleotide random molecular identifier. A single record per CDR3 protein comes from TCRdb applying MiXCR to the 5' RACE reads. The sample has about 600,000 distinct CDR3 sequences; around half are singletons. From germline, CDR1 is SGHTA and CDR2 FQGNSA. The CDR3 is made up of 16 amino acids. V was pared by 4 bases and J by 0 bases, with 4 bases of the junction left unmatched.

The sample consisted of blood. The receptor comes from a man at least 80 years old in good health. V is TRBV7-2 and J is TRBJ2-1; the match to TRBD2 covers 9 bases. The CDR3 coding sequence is TGTGCCAGCAGCTCTGCTAGCGGGACCTCCTACAATGAGCAGTTCTTC. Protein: CASSSASGTSYNEQFF.